This T cell receptor (beta chain) comes out of a study of cytomegalovirus exposure and HLA in healthy donors. Trimming removed 3 bases at V and 3 bases at J, with 6 bases between. The CDR3 extends over 13 amino acids. Germline assignment: CDR1 SNHLY and CDR2 FYNNEI. Primers: 60 Vbeta forward and 13 Jbeta reverse. Only in-frame clones appear in the TCRdb table, and some are missing; sequencing was by immunoSEQ multiplex PCR. The sample contains 150,000 to 200,000 clones, approximately 84% of which appear only once. This receptor was taken from a boy between 10 and 17 years old in good health and CMV-seronegative. J is TRBJ2-1 and V is TRBV2, with D maybe TRBD1 (5 bases). The sample taken for sequencing was PBMCs. The CDR3 sequence is CASSDQGYNEQFF. CDR3 DNA sequence: TGTGCCAGCAGTGATCAGGGCTACAATGAGCAGTTCTTC.